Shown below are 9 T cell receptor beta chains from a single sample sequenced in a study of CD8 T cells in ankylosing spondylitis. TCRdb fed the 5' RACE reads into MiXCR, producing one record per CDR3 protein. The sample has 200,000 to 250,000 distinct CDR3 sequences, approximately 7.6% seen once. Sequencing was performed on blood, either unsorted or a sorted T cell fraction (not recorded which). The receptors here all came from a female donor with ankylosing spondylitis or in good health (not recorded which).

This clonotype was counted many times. The CDR3 DNA reads TGTGCCAGCAGCTTAGCCCCAGGAGGGAACACCATATATTTT. It specifies CASSLAPGGNTIYF. This chain connects TRBV11-2 to TRBJ1-3; D call uncertain. With 1 base removed from V and 7 bases from J, the gap between germline ends came to 11 bases. Per germline, CDR1 SGHAT and CDR2 FQNNGV. The CDR3 spans 14 residues.

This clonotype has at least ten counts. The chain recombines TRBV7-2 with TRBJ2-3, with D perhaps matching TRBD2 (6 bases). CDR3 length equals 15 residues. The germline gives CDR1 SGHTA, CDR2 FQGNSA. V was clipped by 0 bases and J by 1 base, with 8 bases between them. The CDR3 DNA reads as TGTGCCAGCAGCTTAGCATGGGGGGGCACAGATACGCAGTATTTT. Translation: CASSLAWGGTDTQYF.

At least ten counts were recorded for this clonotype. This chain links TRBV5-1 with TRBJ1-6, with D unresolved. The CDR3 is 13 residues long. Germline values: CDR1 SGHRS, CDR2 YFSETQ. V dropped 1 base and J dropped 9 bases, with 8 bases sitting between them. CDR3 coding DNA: TGCGCCAGCAGCTTGAAACGCGGTTCACCCCTCCACTTT. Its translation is CASSLKRGSPLHF.

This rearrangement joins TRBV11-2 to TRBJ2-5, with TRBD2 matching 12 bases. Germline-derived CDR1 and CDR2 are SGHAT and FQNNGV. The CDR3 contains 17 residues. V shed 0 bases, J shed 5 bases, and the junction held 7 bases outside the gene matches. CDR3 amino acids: CASSLDPSLAGGETQYF. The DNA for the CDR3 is TGTGCCAGCAGCTTAGATCCCTCACTAGCGGGAGGCGAGACCCAGTACTTC.

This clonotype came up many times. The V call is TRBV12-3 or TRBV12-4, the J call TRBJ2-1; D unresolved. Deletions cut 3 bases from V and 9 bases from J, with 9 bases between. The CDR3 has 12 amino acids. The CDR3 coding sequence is TGTGCCAGCAGTTTGGGTCCGGGTGAGCAGTTCTTC. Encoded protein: CASSLGPGEQFF.

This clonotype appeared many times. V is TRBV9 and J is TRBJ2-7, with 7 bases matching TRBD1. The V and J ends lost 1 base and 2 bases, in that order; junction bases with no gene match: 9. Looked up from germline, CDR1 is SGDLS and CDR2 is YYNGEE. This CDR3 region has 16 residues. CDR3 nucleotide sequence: TGTGCCAGCAGCGTACGTCCCGGGACAGAAGCCTACGAGCAGTACTTC. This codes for CASSVRPGTEAYEQYF. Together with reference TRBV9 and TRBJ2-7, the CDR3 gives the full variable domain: DSGVTQTPKHLITATGQRVTLRCSPRSGDLSVYWYQQSLDQGLQFLIQYYNGEERAKGNILERFSAQQFPDLHSELNLSSLELGDSALYFCASSVRPGTEAYEQYFGPGTRLTVT.

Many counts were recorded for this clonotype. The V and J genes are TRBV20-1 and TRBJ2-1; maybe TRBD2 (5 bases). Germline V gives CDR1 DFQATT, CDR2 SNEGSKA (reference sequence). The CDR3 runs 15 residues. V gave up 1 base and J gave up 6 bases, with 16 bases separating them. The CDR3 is CSARGLASGGNEQFF. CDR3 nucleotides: TGCAGTGCTAGAGGTTTAGCCTCAGGAGGCAATGAGCAGTTCTTC.

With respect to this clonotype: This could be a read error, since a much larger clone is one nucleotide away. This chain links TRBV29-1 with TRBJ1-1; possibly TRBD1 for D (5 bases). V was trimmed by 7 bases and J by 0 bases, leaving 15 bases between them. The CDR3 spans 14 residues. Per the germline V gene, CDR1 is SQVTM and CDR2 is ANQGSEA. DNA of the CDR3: TGCAGCGCGGAGGGGACTAATATGAACACTGAAGCTTTCTTT. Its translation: CSAEGTNMNTEAFF. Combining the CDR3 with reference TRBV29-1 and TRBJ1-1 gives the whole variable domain SAVISQKPSRDICQRGTSLTIQCQVDSQVTMMFWYRQQPGQSLTLIATANQGSEATYESGFVIDKFPISRPNLTFSTLTVSNMSPEDSSIYLCSAEGTNMNTEAFFGQGTRLTVV.

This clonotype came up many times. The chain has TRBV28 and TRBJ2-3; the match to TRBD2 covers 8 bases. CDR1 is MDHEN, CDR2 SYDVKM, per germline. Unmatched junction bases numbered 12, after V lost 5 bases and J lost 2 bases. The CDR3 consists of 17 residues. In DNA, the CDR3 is TGTGCCAGCAGTCCACTGGGGATAGCGGGAACCACAGATACGCAGTATTTT. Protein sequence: CASSPLGIAGTTDTQYF.